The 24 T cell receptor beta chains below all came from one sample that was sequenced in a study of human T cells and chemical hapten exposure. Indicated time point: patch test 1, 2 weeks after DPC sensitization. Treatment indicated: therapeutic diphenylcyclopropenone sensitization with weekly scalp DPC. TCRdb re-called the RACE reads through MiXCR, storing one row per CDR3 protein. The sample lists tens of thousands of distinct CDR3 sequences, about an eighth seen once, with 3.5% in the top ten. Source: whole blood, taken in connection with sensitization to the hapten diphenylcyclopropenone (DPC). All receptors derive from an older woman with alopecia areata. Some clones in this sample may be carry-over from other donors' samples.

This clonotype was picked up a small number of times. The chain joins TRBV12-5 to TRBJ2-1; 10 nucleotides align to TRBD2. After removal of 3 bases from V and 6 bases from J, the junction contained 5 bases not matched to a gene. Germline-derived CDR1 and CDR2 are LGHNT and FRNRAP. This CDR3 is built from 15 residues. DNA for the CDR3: TGTGCTAGTGGTTTAGCGGGGGGGCCCGGCAATGAGCAGTTCTTC. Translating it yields CASGLAGGPGNEQFF.

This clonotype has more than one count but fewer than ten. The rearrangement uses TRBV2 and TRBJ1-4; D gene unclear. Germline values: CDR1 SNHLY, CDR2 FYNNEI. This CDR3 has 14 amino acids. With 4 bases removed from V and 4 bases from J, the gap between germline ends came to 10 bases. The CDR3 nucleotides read TGTGCCAGCAGTGGGAGGCAACTTAATGAAAAACTGTTTTTT. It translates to CASSGRQLNEKLFF. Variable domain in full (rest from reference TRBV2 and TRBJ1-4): EPEVTQTPSHQVTQMGQEVILRCVPISNHLYFYWYRQILGQKVEFLVSFYNNEISEKSEIFDDQFSVERPDGSNFTLKIRSTKLEDSAMYFCASSGRQLNEKLFFGSGTQLSVL.

The CDR3: CASSHGDSNQPQHF. CDR3 DNA sequence: TGTGCCAGCAGTCACGGTGATAGCAATCAGCCCCAGCATTTT. The rearrangement joins TRBV6-6 to TRBJ1-5, with no clear D. V dropped 5 bases and J dropped 0 bases, with 8 bases sitting between them. This CDR3 is built from 14 residues. Germline CDR1 reads MNHNY; CDR2 reads SVGAGI (reference sequence).

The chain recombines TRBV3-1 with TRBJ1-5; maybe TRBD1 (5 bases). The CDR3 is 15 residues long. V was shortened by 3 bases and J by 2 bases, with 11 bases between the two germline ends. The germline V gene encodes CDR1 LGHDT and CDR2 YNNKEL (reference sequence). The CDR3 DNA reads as TGTGCCAGCAGCCAGGGGCGTTCGGGCAATCAGCCCCAGCATTTT. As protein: CASSQGRSGNQPQHF.

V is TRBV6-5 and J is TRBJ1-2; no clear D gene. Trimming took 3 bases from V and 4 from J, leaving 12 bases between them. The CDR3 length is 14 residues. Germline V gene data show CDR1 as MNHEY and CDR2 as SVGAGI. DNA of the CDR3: TGTGCCAGCAGTTATCGTAGTCACAGCTATGGCTACACCTTC. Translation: CASSYRSHSYGYTF.

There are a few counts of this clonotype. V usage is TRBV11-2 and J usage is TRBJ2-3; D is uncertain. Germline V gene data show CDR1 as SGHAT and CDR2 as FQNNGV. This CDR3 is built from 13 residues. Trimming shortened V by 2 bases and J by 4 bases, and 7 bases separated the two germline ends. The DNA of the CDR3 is TGTGCCAGCAGCTTACCGGCGTCAGATACGCAGTATTTT. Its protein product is CASSLPASDTQYF.

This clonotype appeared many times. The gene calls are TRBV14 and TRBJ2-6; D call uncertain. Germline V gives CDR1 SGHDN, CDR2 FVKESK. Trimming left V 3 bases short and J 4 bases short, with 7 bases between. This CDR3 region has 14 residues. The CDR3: CASSHPAGANVLTF. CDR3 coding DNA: TGTGCCAGCAGCCATCCCGCCGGGGCCAACGTCCTGACTTTC.

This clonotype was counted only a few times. CDR3 sequence (DNA): TGTGCCAGCAGCTGGAGGACCGGGGAGCTGTTTTTT. Translated: CASSWRTGELFF. J is TRBJ2-2 and V is TRBV5-8, with D perhaps matching TRBD2 (5 bases). CDR3 length equals 12 residues. The V end lost 3 bases, the J end lost 5 bases, and 5 bases lay between the germline ends. Germline V CDR1 and CDR2: SGHTS, YDEGEE.

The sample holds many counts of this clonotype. The CDR3 loop reads CASSLGWGKNTEAFF. The CDR3 region has the DNA TGTGCCAGCAGCTTAGGTTGGGGGAAGAACACTGAAGCTTTCTTT. This sequence joins TRBV7-2 and TRBJ1-1, with D possibly TRBD1 on 5 matching bases. The CDR3 loop spans 15 amino acids. V was shortened by 1 base and J by 1 base, with 10 bases between the two germline ends. The germline V gene has CDR1 SGHTA and CDR2 FQGNSA.

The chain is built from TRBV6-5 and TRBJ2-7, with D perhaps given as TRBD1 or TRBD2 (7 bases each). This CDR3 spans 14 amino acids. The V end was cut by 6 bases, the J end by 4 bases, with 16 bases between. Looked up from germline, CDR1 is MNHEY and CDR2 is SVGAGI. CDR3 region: CASSGRQGGYEQYF. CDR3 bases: TGTGCCAGCAGCGGGAGACAGGGAGGGTACGAGCAGTACTTC.

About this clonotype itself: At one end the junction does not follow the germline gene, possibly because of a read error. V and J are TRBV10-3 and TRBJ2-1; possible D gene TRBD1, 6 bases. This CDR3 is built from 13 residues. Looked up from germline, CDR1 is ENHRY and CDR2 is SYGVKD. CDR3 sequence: CAISEGQYNVQFF. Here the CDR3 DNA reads TGTGCCATCAGTGAAGGACAGTACAATGTGCAGTTCTTC.

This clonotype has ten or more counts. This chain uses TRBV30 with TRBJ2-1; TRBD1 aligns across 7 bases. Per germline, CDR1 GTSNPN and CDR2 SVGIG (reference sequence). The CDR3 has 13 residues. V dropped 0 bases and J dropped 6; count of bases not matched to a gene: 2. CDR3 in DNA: TGTGCCTGGAGTGTACGACAGGGCAATGAGCAGTTCTTC. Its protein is CAWSVRQGNEQFF.

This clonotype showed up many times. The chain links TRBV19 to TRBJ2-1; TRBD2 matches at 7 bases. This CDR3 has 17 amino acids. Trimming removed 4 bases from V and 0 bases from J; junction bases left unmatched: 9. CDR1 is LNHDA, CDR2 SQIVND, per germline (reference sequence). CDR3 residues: CASSRRWASGSYNEQFF. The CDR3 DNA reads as TGTGCCAGTAGTAGGAGGTGGGCTAGCGGCTCCTACAATGAGCAGTTCTTC.

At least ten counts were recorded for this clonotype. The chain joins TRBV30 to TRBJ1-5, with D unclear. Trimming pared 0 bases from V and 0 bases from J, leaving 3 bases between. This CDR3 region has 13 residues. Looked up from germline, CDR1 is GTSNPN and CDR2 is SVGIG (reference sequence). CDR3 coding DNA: TGTGCCTGGAGTGTCAGTAGCAATCAGCCCCAGCATTTT. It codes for CAWSVSSNQPQHF.

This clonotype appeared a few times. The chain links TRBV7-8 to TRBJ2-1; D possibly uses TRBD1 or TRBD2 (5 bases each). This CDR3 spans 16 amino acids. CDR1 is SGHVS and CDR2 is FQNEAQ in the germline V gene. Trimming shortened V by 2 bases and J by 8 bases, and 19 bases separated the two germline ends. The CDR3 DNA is TGTGCCAGCAGCTTACGCCGGGACCCGCGTTGGGATGAGCAGTTCTTC. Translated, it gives CASSLRRDPRWDEQFF.

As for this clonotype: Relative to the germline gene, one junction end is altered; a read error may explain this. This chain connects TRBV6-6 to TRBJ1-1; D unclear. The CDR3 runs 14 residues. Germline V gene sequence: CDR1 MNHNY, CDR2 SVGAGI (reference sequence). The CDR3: CASSYSSRTSDAIF. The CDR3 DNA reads TGTGCCAGCAGTTACTCGAGTCGGACGTCTGATGCTATCTTT.

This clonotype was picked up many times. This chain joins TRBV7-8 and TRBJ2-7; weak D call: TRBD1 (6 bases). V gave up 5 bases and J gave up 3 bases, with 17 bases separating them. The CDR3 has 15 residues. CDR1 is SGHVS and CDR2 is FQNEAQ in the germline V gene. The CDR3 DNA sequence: TGTGCCAGCAGCCCCCGACAGTTAGGGGGCTACGAGCAGTACTTC. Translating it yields CASSPRQLGGYEQYF.

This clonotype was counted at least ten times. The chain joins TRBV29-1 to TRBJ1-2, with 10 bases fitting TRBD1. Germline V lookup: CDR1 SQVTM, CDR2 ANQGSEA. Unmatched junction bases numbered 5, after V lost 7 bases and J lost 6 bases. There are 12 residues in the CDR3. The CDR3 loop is CSAEGQGNGYTF. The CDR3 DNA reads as TGCAGCGCTGAGGGACAGGGGAATGGCTACACCTTC.

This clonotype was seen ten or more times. The CDR3, as DNA: TGCAGCGTTGAGGAGGGAGGCGGTCAGCCCCAGCATTTT. Translating it yields CSVEEGGGQPQHF. The V and J genes are TRBV29-1 and TRBJ1-5; D unresolved. Germline V gene data show CDR1 as SQVTM and CDR2 as ANQGSEA. The V end lost 3 bases, the J end lost 6 bases, and 12 bases lay between the germline ends. CDR3 length equals 13 residues. The full variable domain, completed using reference TRBV29-1 and TRBJ1-5, is SAVISQKPSRDICQRGTSLTIQCQVDSQVTMMFWYRQQPGQSLTLIATANQGSEATYESGFVIDKFPISRPNLTFSTLTVSNMSPEDSSIYLCSVEEGGGQPQHFGDGTRLSIL.

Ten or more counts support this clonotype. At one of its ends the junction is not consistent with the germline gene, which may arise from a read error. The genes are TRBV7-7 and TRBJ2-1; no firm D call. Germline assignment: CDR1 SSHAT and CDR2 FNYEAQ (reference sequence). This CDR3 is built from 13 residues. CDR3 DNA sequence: TGTGCTAGCAGCTTTCGGCCAGACAATGAGCAGTTCTTC. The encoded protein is CASSFRPDNEQFF.

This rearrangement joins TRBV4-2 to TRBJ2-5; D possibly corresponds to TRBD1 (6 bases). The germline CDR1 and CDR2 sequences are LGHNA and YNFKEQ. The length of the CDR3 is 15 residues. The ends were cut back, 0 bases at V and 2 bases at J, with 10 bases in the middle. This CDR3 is CASSQDTGNQETQYF. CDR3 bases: TGTGCCAGCAGCCAAGATACAGGGAATCAAGAGACCCAGTACTTC.

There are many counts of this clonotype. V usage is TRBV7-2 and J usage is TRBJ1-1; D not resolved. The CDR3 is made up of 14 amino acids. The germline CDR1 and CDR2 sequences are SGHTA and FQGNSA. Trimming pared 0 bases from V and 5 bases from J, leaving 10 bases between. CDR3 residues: CASSLAGSFTEAFF. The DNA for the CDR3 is TGTGCCAGCAGCTTAGCGGGCAGCTTTACTGAAGCTTTCTTT.

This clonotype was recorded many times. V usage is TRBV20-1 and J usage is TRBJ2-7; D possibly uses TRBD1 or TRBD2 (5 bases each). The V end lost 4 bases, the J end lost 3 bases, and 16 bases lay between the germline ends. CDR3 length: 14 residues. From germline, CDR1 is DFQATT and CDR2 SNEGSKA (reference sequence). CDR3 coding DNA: TGCAGTGCTACCTCGGGGCTAGTATTCTACGAGCAGTACTTC. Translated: CSATSGLVFYEQYF.

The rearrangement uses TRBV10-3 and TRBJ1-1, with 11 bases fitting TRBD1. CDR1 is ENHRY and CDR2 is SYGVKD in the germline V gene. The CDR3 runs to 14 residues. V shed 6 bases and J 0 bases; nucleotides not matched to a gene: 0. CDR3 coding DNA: TGTGCCATCAGGGGACAGGGGGTGAACACTGAAGCTTTCTTT. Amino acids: CAIRGQGVNTEAFF.